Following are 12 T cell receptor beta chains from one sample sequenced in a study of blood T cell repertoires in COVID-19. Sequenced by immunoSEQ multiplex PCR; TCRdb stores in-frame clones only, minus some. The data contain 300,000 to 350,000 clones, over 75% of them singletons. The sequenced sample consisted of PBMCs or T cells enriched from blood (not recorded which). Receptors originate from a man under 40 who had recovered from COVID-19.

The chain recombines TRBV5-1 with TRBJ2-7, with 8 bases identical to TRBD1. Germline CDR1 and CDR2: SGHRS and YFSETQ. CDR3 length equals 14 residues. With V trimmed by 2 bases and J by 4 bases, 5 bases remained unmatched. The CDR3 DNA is TGCGCCAGCAGCTTCCGGGACAGGCTATACGAGCAGTACTTC. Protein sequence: CASSFRDRLYEQYF.

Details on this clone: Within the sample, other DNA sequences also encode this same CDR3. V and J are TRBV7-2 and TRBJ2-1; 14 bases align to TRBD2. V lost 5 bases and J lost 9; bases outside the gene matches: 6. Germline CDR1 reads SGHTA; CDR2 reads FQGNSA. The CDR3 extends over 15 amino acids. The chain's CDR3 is CASSPTSGGVFEQFF. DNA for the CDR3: TGTGCCAGCAGCCCGACTAGCGGGGGGGTCTTTGAGCAGTTCTTC.

CDR3 residues: CASSWDTYNSPLHF. The DNA of the CDR3 is TGTGCCAGCAGCTGGGACACCTATAATTCACCCCTCCACTTT. The chain carries TRBV2 and TRBJ1-6, with D perhaps matching TRBD1 (6 bases). The ends were cut back, 6 bases at V and 2 bases at J, with 8 bases in the middle. The V gene's germline CDR1 is SNHLY and CDR2 FYNNEI. The CDR3 consists of 14 residues.

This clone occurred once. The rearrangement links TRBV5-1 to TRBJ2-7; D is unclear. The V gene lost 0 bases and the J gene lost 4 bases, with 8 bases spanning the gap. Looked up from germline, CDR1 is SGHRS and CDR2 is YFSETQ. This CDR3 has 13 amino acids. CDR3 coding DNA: TGCGCCAGCAGCTTGGAGACACTTTACGAGCAGTACTTC. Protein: CASSLETLYEQYF.

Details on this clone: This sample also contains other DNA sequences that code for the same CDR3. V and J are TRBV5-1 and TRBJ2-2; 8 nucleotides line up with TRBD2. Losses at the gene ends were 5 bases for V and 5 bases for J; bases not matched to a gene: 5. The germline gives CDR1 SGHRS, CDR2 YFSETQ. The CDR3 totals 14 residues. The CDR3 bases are TGCGCCAGCAGTCGGGGGGGCCTGACCGGGGAGCTGTTTTTT. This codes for CASSRGGLTGELFF.

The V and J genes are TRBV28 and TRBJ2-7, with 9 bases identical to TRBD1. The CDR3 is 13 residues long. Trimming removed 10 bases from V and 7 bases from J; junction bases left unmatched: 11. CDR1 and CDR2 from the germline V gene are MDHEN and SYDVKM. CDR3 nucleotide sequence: TGTGCCACGATCACAGGGGGCACGGGGGAGCAGTACTTC. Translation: CATITGGTGEQYF.

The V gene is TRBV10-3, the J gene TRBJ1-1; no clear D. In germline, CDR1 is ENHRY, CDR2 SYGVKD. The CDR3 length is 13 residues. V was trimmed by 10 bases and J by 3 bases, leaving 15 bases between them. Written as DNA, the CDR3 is TGTGCCAGCCGGGTGAGGGTGGACACTGAAGCTTTCTTT. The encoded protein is CASRVRVDTEAFF.

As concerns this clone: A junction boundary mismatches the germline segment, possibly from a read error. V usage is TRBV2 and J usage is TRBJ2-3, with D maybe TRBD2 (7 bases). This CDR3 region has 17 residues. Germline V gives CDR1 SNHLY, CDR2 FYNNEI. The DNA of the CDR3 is TGTGCCAGCATTCTCACTCCGCGGGGGCCTAGCACAGATACACAGTATTTT. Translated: CASILTPRGPSTDTQYF.

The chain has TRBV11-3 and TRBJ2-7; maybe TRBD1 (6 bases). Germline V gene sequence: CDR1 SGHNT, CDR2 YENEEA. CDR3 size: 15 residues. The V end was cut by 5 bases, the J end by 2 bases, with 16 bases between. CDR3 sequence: CASSISGTNTYEQYF. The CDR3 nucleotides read TGTGCCAGCAGCATATCCGGGACAAACACCTACGAGCAGTACTTC.

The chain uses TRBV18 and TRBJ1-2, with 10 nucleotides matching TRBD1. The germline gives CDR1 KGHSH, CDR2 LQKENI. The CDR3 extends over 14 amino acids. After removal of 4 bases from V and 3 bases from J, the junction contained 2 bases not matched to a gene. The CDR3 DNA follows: TGTGCCAGCTCACGACAGGGGGCTGACTATGGCTACACCTTC. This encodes CASSRQGADYGYTF.

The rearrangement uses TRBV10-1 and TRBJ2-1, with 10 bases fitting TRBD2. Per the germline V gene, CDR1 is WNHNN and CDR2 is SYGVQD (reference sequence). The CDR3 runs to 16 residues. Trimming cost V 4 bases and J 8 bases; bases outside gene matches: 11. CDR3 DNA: TGCGCCAGCAGTGGCCCTAGCGGGGGAGCCAGGGATGAGCAGTTCTTC. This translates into CASSGPSGGARDEQFF.

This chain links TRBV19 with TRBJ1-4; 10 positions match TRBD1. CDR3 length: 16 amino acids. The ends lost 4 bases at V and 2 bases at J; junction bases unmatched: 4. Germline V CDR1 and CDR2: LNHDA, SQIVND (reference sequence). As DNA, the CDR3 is TGTGCCAGTAGTACGGGACAGGGGAGGACTAATGAAAAACTGTTTTTT. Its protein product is CASSTGQGRTNEKLFF.